The next 20 T cell receptor beta chains were all read from a single sample in a study of blood T cells in healthy people across ages. The second PCR ran roughly 6 to 11 cycles with a sample-barcoded 5' primer and J-beta primers. Using its own MiXCR run on the 5' RACE reads, TCRdb lists one record per CDR3 protein. Here the sample spans about 1,800,000 distinct CDR3 sequences, 28% being singletons. Sequenced: blood. These TCRs come from a woman in her twenties or thirties in good health.

This chain connects TRBV7-2 to TRBJ2-1, with D possibly TRBD2 on 6 matching bases. Trimming pared 5 bases from V and 12 bases from J, leaving 17 bases between. The CDR3 totals 13 residues. The germline gives CDR1 SGHTA, CDR2 FQGNSA. The CDR3 bases are TGTGCCAGCAGCCCAGAGAGACGAGCGGGGCAGTTCTTC. It is translated as CASSPERRAGQFF. The entire variable domain, with the rest obtained from reference TRBV7-2 and TRBJ2-1, is as follows: GAGVSQSPSNKVTEKGKDVELRCDPISGHTALYWYRQSLGQGLEFLIYFQGNSAPDKSGLPSDRFSAERTGGSVSTLTIQRTQQEDSAVYLCASSPERRAGQFFGPGTRLTVL.

This chain connects TRBV12-5 to TRBJ1-5, with 7 nucleotides matching TRBD1. Unmatched junction bases numbered 6, after V lost 7 bases and J lost 0 bases. Germline V CDR1 and CDR2: LGHNT, FRNRAP. The CDR3 length is 15 residues. CDR3 region: CASVRTGYSNQPQHF. The CDR3 DNA is TGTGCTAGTGTTCGGACAGGTTATAGCAATCAGCCCCAGCATTTT.

This clonotype is a singleton in its sample. The CDR3 sequence: CASRRSTNEKLFF. The CDR3 region has the DNA TGTGCCAGCAGACGCTCAACTAATGAAAAACTGTTTTTT. The J gene is TRBJ1-4, the V gene TRBV7-9; unclear D gene. The CDR3 consists of 13 residues. V gave up 6 bases and J gave up 0 bases, with 5 bases separating them. Looked up from germline, CDR1 is SEHNR and CDR2 is FQNEAQ (reference sequence).

This clonotype was seen only a few times. The gene calls are TRBV7-2 and TRBJ2-5, with 11 positions matching TRBD2. Near its end, the DNA agrees better with TRBJ2-7, so the J call may be wrong. The CDR3 is 16 residues long. Looked up from germline, CDR1 is SGHTA and CDR2 is FQGNSA. The CDR3 region has the DNA TGTGCCAGCAGCTTCCTACTAGCGGGGGCTGGGGTCGAGCAGTACTTC. Its translation is CASSFLLAGAGVEQYF.

This clonotype showed up many times. The chain links TRBV5-1 to TRBJ1-1, with 8 nucleotides matching TRBD1. Germline trimming cut 0 bases from V and 4 bases from J; bases unmatched to any gene: 5. The germline V gene encodes CDR1 SGHRS and CDR2 YFSETQ. This CDR3 spans 15 amino acids. This CDR3 reads CASSLVPGGVTEAFF. The CDR3 DNA reads TGCGCCAGCAGCTTGGTCCCAGGGGGCGTCACTGAAGCTTTCTTT.

There are a few counts of this clonotype. One junction end does not reproduce the germline sequence, and a read error may be involved. V gene TRBV5-1 combines with J gene TRBJ2-1; unclear D gene. Germline CDR1 is SGHRS and CDR2 is YFSETQ. This CDR3 contains 12 residues. The CDR3 coding sequence is TGCGCCAGCGGCTTGTCTGGGTTTGAGCAGTTCTTC. It yields the protein CASGLSGFEQFF.

This chain uses TRBV4-2 with TRBJ2-5, with 10 bases fitting TRBD1. CDR1 LGHNA and CDR2 YNFKEQ come from the germline V gene. This CDR3 spans 18 amino acids. V was pared by 0 bases and J by 11 bases, with 18 bases of the junction left unmatched. The CDR3 bases are TGTGCCAGCAGCCAAGAGTCAAGGACCGGGACAGGGGCTAGAGAGCAGTACTTC. Translation gives CASSQESRTGTGAREQYF.

Ten or more counts support this clonotype. The chain employs TRBV20-1 and TRBJ2-1, with D unclear. CDR1 DFQATT and CDR2 SNEGSKA come from the germline V gene (reference sequence). The CDR3 has 14 residues. Trimming stripped 1 base from V and 9 bases from J, with 16 bases between. Here the CDR3 reads CSARGRASRIEQFF. The CDR3 bases are TGCAGTGCTAGAGGAAGGGCCAGTCGCATTGAGCAGTTCTTC.

Only a few counts were recorded for this clonotype. One end of the junction is discordant with germline, which a read error may explain. V and J are TRBV7-9 and TRBJ1-4; no definite D call. Germline lookup yields CDR1 SEHNR and CDR2 FQNEAQ (reference sequence). The CDR3 has 15 residues. CDR3 nucleotides: TGTGCCAGCAGCCTAGCCCCAGCCCCCAATGAAAAACTATTTTTT. It is translated as CASSLAPAPNEKLFF.

The V gene is TRBV7-2, the J gene TRBJ2-5; D is unclear. The germline V and J ends were trimmed by 1 base and 7 bases, with 10 bases remaining between them. The length of the CDR3 is 13 residues. The V gene's germline CDR1 is SGHTA and CDR2 FQGNSA. The CDR3, as DNA: TGTGCCAGCAGCTTAGAACCCACGGGGACCCAGTACTTC. This codes for CASSLEPTGTQYF.

The V call is TRBV27, the J call TRBJ2-4, with D hard to call. The ends were cut back, 4 bases at V and 0 bases at J, with 10 bases in the middle. The CDR3 has 15 amino acids. Germline loops: CDR1 MNHEY, CDR2 SMNVEV (reference sequence). The chain's CDR3 is CASSSFTLAKNIQYF. The DNA for the CDR3 is TGTGCCAGCAGTTCCTTCACCTTAGCCAAAAACATTCAGTACTTC.

This clonotype was seen only a few times. The V gene is TRBV29-1, the J gene TRBJ2-7, with TRBD1 matching 9 bases. Germline loops: CDR1 SQVTM, CDR2 ANQGSEA. Trimming removed 5 bases from V and 6 bases from J; junction bases left unmatched: 11. This CDR3 is built from 14 residues. CDR3 coding DNA: TGCAGCGTTCCCGGGACAGGGAGGAAAGGCGAGCAGTACTTC. This gives the protein CSVPGTGRKGEQYF.

The gene calls are TRBV27 and TRBJ1-1; D is uncertain. Germline loops: CDR1 MNHEY, CDR2 SMNVEV (reference sequence). The CDR3 has 13 residues. Trimming took 2 bases from V and 11 from J, leaving 15 bases between them. The CDR3 nucleotides read TGTGCCAGCAGTTTAGTAGAGGGCAATCGGGCTTTCTTT. It yields the protein CASSLVEGNRAFF.

Of note for this clonotype: No conserved phenylalanine or tryptophan ends this CDR3, so it is likely a read error. The chain couples TRBV5-1 to TRBJ2-7; D gene ambiguous. Trimming cost V 2 bases and J 4 bases, with 10 bases left between them. The CDR3 has 13 residues. The V gene's germline CDR1 is SGHRS and CDR2 YFSETQ. CDR3 protein: CASSFAETYEQYN. Written as DNA, the CDR3 is TGCGCCAGCAGCTTCGCAGAGACTTACGAGCAGTACAAC.

The gene calls are TRBV14 and TRBJ2-1; D not resolved. The CDR3 has 14 residues. V shed 3 bases and J shed 5 bases, with 11 bases lying between them. Per the germline V gene, CDR1 is SGHDN and CDR2 is FVKESK. The CDR3 region has the DNA TGTGCCAGCAGCCAGGTATCGGAAGACAATGAGCAGTTCTTC. Translating gives CASSQVSEDNEQFF.

This clonotype was observed a single time. The V gene is TRBV6-5, the J gene TRBJ1-2, with TRBD1 matching 7 bases. Germline V CDR1 and CDR2: MNHEY, SVGAGI. V lost 5 bases to trimming and J lost 8 bases; unmatched junction nucleotides: 8. CDR3 length: 13 residues. The CDR3 loop reads CASSRDRAAGYTF. The CDR3 DNA is TGTGCCAGCAGTCGCGACAGGGCTGCCGGCTACACCTTC.

This clonotype has a handful of counts. The rearrangement uses TRBV3-1 and TRBJ2-7; D remains ambiguous. V lost 1 base and J 7 bases, leaving 14 bases between the germline ends. Germline V gives CDR1 LGHDT, CDR2 YNNKEL (reference sequence). CDR3 length equals 14 residues. The CDR3 DNA is TGTGCCAGCAGCCAAGGGTTGTCCGCGGAAGAGCAGTACTTC. The encoded protein is CASSQGLSAEEQYF.

Details on this clonotype: Germline and junction disagree at one end, which may indicate a read error. The gene calls are TRBV3-1 and TRBJ1-4; the D is unclear. Germline CDR1 LGHDT, CDR2 YNNKEL (reference sequence). CDR3 length: 12 amino acids. CDR3 coding DNA: TGTGCCCGCAGCGGACCGGCTGAAAAACTGTTTTTT. Its protein is CARSGPAEKLFF.

A word on this clonotype: This likely comes from a read error, as the CDR3 has no conserved phenylalanine or tryptophan at its end. The chain couples TRBV14 to TRBJ2-1; 9 bases match TRBD1. The trim removed 4 bases at V and 4 bases at J, leaving 5 bases unmatched. This CDR3 is 15 amino acids long. Germline CDR1 is SGHDN and CDR2 is FVKESK. The CDR3 DNA is TGTGCCAGCAGCCCCCGGGACAGGGCTTACAATGAGCAGTTCTGC. Encoded protein: CASSPRDRAYNEQFC.

This clonotype was detected ten times or more. The V and J genes are TRBV20-1 and TRBJ2-7; D is unresolved. CDR1 is DFQATT, CDR2 SNEGSKA, per germline (reference sequence). V gave up 0 bases and J gave up 8 bases, with 8 bases separating them. The CDR3 spans 11 residues. Written as DNA, the CDR3 is TGCAGTGCTAGAGATTTTAGGAAGCAGTACTTC. It encodes CSARDFRKQYF.